This is a list of T cell receptor beta chains from one sample in a study of shared clonotypes between healthy human individuals. Repertoires were generated with immunoSEQ multiplex PCR, while TCRdb's copy carries only in-frame clones and drops some. The data contain some 2 million clones, about 94% of them singletons. The source material was naive CD8+ T cells sorted from blood. These receptors all come from a man younger than 35 in good health. Each CDR3 is given with its conserved first and last residue. The D gene is left open where the match is weak. Only some rows state a clone size, as once, few, many or a class for expanded clones.

V	J	size	D	CDR3	DNA
TRBV19	TRBJ2-3	.	TRBD2	CASSMAVAGSTDTQYF	TGTGCCAGTAGTATGGCGGTAGCGGGGAGCACAGATACGCAGTATTTT
TRBV18	TRBJ2-1	.	.	CASSPTEDLWDEQFF	TGTGCCAGCTCACCCACGGAGGACCTCTGGGATGAGCAGTTCTTC
TRBV5-6	TRBJ2-7	.	TRBD1	CASSSQGVMAYEQYF	TGTGCCAGCAGCTCACAGGGGGTGATGGCCTACGAGCAGTACTTC
TRBV5-6	TRBJ2-7	.	.	CASSLLGAYEQYF	TGTGCCAGCAGCTTGTTAGGCGCCTACGAGCAGTACTTC
TRBV29-1	TRBJ2-7	.	.	CSVAGDHEQYF	TGCAGCGTTGCAGGGGATCACGAGCAGTACTTC
TRBV7-3	TRBJ2-2	once	.	CAIELPAGELFF	TGTGCCATCGAGCTTCCGGCCGGGGAGCTGTTTTTT
TRBV11-3	TRBJ2-7	once	.	CASSLRQGFEQYF	TGTGCCAGCAGCTTAAGGCAGGGGTTTGAGCAGTACTTC
TRBV4-1	TRBJ2-7	.	.	CASSLGLAGGEQYF	TGCGCCAGCAGCCTGGGGCTAGCCGGTGGCGAGCAGTACTTC
TRBV27	TRBJ2-7	.	TRBD1	CASSLGGTGTYEQYF	TGTGCCAGCAGTCTAGGGGGGACAGGGACCTACGAGCAGTACTTC
TRBV10-3	TRBJ2-5	.	.	CATSDRVEETQYF	TGTGCCACCTCTGACAGAGTCGAAGAGACCCAGTACTTC
TRBV7-9	TRBJ2-7	.	.	CASSLSLQETYEQYF	TGTGCCAGCAGCTTATCGCTGCAGGAGACCTACGAGCAGTACTTC
TRBV7-2	TRBJ2-5	.	.	CASSFTGGTDETQYF	TGTGCCAGCAGCTTCACAGGAGGCACGGACGAGACCCAGTACTTC
TRBV27	TRBJ2-1	once	TRBD2	CASSPGTSIHEQFF	TGTGCCAGCAGTCCCGGGACTAGCATACATGAGCAGTTCTTC
TRBV28	TRBJ2-7	.	TRBD2	CASSSPGLAGGRYEQYF	TGTGCCAGCAGTTCTCCGGGACTAGCGGGGGGGCGGTACGAGCAGTACTTC
TRBV6-1	TRBJ2-2	.	.	CASKSPYTGELFF	TGTGCCAGCAAGAGTCCTTACACCGGGGAGCTGTTTTTT
TRBV30	TRBJ2-6	once	TRBD2	CAWNGLAGAGANVLTF	TGTGCCTGGAACGGACTAGCGGGTGCTGGGGCCAACGTCCTGACTTTC
TRBV27	TRBJ2-5	.	.	CASSLIAEETQYF	TGTGCCAGCAGTTTAATCGCGGAAGAGACCCAGTACTTC
TRBV7-9	TRBJ1-5	.	.	CASSLAGGGYSNQPQHF	TGTGCCAGCAGCCTAGCCGGAGGGGGGTATAGCAATCAGCCCCAGCATTTT
TRBV10-1	TRBJ2-3	.	TRBD1	CASSTSGTGGRTDTQYF	TGCGCCAGCAGTACCTCCGGGACAGGGGGTCGAACAGATACGCAGTATTTT
TRBV4-1	TRBJ1-3	.	.	CASSQGTTFTGNTIYF	TGCGCCAGCAGCCAAGGTACTACATTTACTGGAAACACCATATATTTT
TRBV5-6	TRBJ2-5	.	TRBD2	CASSTTGLAVQETQYF	TGTGCCAGCAGCACAACGGGACTAGCGGTCCAAGAGACCCAGTACTTC
TRBV28	TRBJ2-7	.	.	CASSIHRVYEQYF	TGTGCCAGCAGTATTCACAGGGTTTACGAGCAGTACTTC
TRBV28	TRBJ2-5	.	.	CASSQTGGQETQYF	TGTGCCAGCAGCCAGACAGGCGGACAAGAGACCCAGTACTTC
TRBV28	TRBJ2-1	.	.	CASSFGLGYNEQFF	TGTGCCAGCAGTTTTGGCCTGGGGTACAATGAGCAGTTCTTC
TRBV5-6	TRBJ1-3	.	.	CASSATDSGNTIYF	TGTGCCAGCAGTGCGACAGACTCTGGAAACACCATATATTTT
TRBV27	TRBJ2-3	.	TRBD2	CASSRTSGGADTQYF	TGTGCCAGCAGTCGGACTAGCGGGGGGGCTGATACGCAGTATTTT
TRBV7-3	TRBJ2-3	once	TRBD2	CASSPLLAGAADTQYF	TGTGCCAGCAGCCCCCTACTAGCGGGGGCGGCAGATACGCAGTATTTT
TRBV25-1	TRBJ1-1	.	.	CASSVGSTEAFF	TGTGCCAGCAGTGTGGGGTCCACTGAAGCTTTCTTT
TRBV25-1	TRBJ2-2	.	.	CASEKISGTGELFF	TGTGCCAGCGAAAAAATCTCGGGCACCGGGGAGCTGTTTTTT
TRBV4-3	TRBJ1-5	.	.	CASSPTRYSNQPQHF	TGCGCCAGCAGCCCCACAAGATATAGCAATCAGCCCCAGCATTTT
TRBV27	TRBJ2-3	once	.	CASSLGEGTDTQYF	TGTGCCAGCAGTTTAGGGGAAGGGACAGATACGCAGTATTTT
TRBV9	TRBJ2-7	.	TRBD1	CASSVGWDRTYEQYF	TGTGCCAGCAGCGTAGGTTGGGACAGAACCTACGAGCAGTACTTC
TRBV9	TRBJ2-1	.	.	CASSVAHGGSYNEQFF	TGTGCCAGCAGCGTAGCTCACGGGGGCTCCTACAATGAGCAGTTCTTC
TRBV27	TRBJ2-5	.	.	CASSLLGIGETQYF	TGTGCCAGCAGTTTATTAGGGATTGGCGAGACCCAGTACTTC
TRBV6-5	TRBJ1-5	.	.	CASSSARGNQPQHF	TGTGCCAGCAGTTCGGCCCGCGGGAATCAGCCCCAGCATTTT
TRBV28	TRBJ2-1	.	TRBD1	CASSLKGGFYNEQFF	TGTGCCAGCAGTTTGAAAGGGGGCTTCTACAATGAGCAGTTCTTC
TRBV28	TRBJ2-1	.	.	CASSPLRENYNEQFF	TGTGCCAGCAGTCCCCTGAGGGAGAACTACAATGAGCAGTTCTTC
TRBV13	TRBJ1-2	.	TRBD1	CASAMDRGLNYGYTF	TGTGCCAGTGCCATGGACAGGGGCCTTAACTATGGCTACACCTTC
TRBV2	TRBJ2-3	.	.	CASRDTAGPREDTQYF	TGTGCCAGCAGAGACACGGCGGGGCCTCGAGAAGATACGCAGTATTTT
TRBV6-6	TRBJ1-2	.	.	CASTIGPYSDGYTF	TGTGCCAGCACAATTGGACCGTACAGCGATGGCTACACCTTC
TRBV7-3	TRBJ2-1	.	TRBD2	CASSISGGAYNEQFF	TGTGCCAGCAGCATTAGCGGGGGGGCCTACAATGAGCAGTTCTTC
TRBV7-9	TRBJ1-5	.	.	CASSLTIGMLNQPQHF	TGTGCCAGCAGCTTAACAATCGGGATGTTAAATCAGCCCCAGCATTTT
TRBV10-2	TRBJ2-1	once	.	CASSEAGNEQFF	TGCGCCAGCAGTGAGGCGGGCAATGAGCAGTTCTTC
TRBV6-5	TRBJ1-1	.	.	CASAGQRNTEAFF	TGTGCCAGCGCGGGCCAGAGGAACACTGAAGCTTTCTTT
TRBV27	TRBJ1-2	.	TRBD1	CASRSGTALYGYTF	TGTGCCAGCAGATCCGGGACAGCTCTCTATGGCTACACCTTC
TRBV4-1	TRBJ2-7	.	TRBD2	CASSQLSSGSYEQYF	TGCGCCAGCAGCCAATTATCTAGCGGTTCCTACGAGCAGTACTTC
TRBV5-6	TRBJ2-1	.	TRBD2	CASSLGTSSEQFF	TGTGCCAGCAGCTTGGGGACTAGCAGTGAGCAGTTCTTC
TRBV4-1	TRBJ2-1	.	TRBD1	CASSLDRVSYNEQFF	TGCGCCAGCAGCCTAGACAGGGTATCCTACAATGAGCAGTTCTTC
TRBV4-1	TRBJ2-7	.	TRBD2	CASSQGPGREDEQYF	TGCGCCAGCAGCCAGGGACCGGGACGGGAGGACGAGCAGTACTTC
TRBV4-1	TRBJ1-2	.	.	CASSQDSARGGGYTF	TGCGCCAGCAGCCAAGATTCAGCAAGGGGGGGTGGCTACACCTTC
TRBV2	TRBJ2-7	.	TRBD2	CASSEILAGGPYEQYF	TGTGCCAGCAGTGAAATACTAGCGGGAGGGCCCTACGAGCAGTACTTC
TRBV25-1	TRBJ2-2	.	TRBD2	CASSGWGLAGENTGELFF	TGTGCCAGCAGTGGGTGGGGACTAGCGGGAGAGAACACCGGGGAGCTGTTTTTT
TRBV4-1	TRBJ2-3	.	TRBD1	CASSQGPGQGGISTDTQYF	TGCGCCAGCAGCCAAGGACCCGGACAGGGTGGTATTAGCACAGATACGCAGTATTTT
TRBV10-3	TRBJ2-7	.	.	CAISEGTANLYEQYF	TGTGCCATCAGTGAAGGGACGGCTAACCTCTACGAGCAGTACTTC